The T cell receptor (beta chain) under discussion was sequenced for a study of blood T cell repertoires in COVID-19 (dated by TCRdb to 2020 to 2021). The study in broad terms: Samples from collaborators originated in the United States, Italy and Spain and spanned both the acute and convalescent phases of COVID-19. The repertoires were released in a freely available public database meant as a resource for research on the immune response to SARS-CoV-2. Deeply sampled blood TCRbeta repertoires from subjects exposed to, actively infected with, or recovered from COVID-19 were included in the dataset. HLA class I and class II types, where available, came from metadata supplied by the sample provider rather than from assay-based typing. Samples were obtained from the ongoing ImmuneRACE study (first 160 participants) and from roughly 1,300 subjects provided by 6 global collaborators. The material from the prospective study consisted of cDNA or gDNA derived from T cells, B-cell-depleted T cells, or PBMCs. Nearly every sample came with metadata listing a de-identified subject ID, COVID-19 status, age in years and sex.

At one collaborating source in Seattle, patients were enrolled during active infection and were followed longitudinally through the course of disease. Each collaborating institution followed its own protocols to collect whole blood in K2EDTA tubes. For TCRbeta analysis, collaborators shipped samples as frozen whole blood, isolated PBMCs, or DNA extracted from either of those sample types. In the case of this clone: Its antigen target is currently unknown. Qualities for individual bases were not recorded, and no much larger clone is one base off.

Paper-wide results and their limitations: Clinical and demographic metadata were provided uncurated, with the amount varying by source and participant.

TCRbeta CDR3 regions were amplified from genomic DNA by means of the immunoSEQ Assay, a bias-controlled multiplex PCR. The original pipeline was this. The number of nucleated cells in each sample was estimated by amplification of reference gene primers within the assay. To quantify the absolute abundance of each unique TCRbeta CDR3 rearrangement, sequence reads were collapsed and filtered. Productive Simpson clonality was computed per sample as the square root of Simpson's diversity index over productive rearrangements. The immuneACCESS repertoire file appears here via TCRdb, limited to in-frame rearrangements. These files lack a portion of the clones; in checked studies, under half of the deficit traces to unresolved V genes, and the cause of the others is not known. The V and J calls and clone size are taken from that table; D and trimming were inferred from the DNA. This sample has about 95,000 clones in its table, and roughly 79% of those were observed once. Roughly 4.8% of the sample is in the top ten clones.

CDR1 MNHEY and CDR2 SVGAGI are derived from the germline V gene. There are 13 amino acids in the CDR3, from cysteine to phenylalanine inclusive. Only the CDR3 portion is preserved as DNA: 39 bases, with reading frame beginning at the first base. For this chain, trimming is 8 bases at the V end and 7 bases at the J end, and the number of junction bases without a gene match is 4. The V and J segments used are TRBV6-5 and TRBJ1-6; TRBD1 aligns with 8 central bases. The TCR was taken from a man older than 75 with COVID-19, enrolled during active disease. Source material: peripheral blood. The DNA reads as follows: TGTGCCAGCGAAGACAGGGGAAATTCACCCCTCCACTTT. This encodes CASEDRGNSPLHF.